Listed here are 17 T cell receptor beta chains from one sample, sequenced in a study of blood T cell repertoires in COVID-19. Sequenced by immunoSEQ multiplex PCR; TCRdb stores in-frame clones only, minus some. The sample lists 200,000 to 300,000 clones; around four fifths were seen once. The material sequenced was peripheral blood. The receptors were gathered from a woman aged 55-70 years with active or convalescent COVID-19.

The chain joins TRBV7-9 to TRBJ2-1; no firm D call. This CDR3 spans 14 amino acids. Germline V lookup: CDR1 SEHNR, CDR2 FQNEAQ (reference sequence). V was shortened by 5 bases and J by 4 bases, with 12 bases between the two germline ends. The CDR3 is CASSPYEQYNEQFF. The CDR3 DNA sequence: TGTGCCAGCAGCCCCTACGAGCAATACAATGAGCAGTTCTTC.

This chain joins TRBV27 and TRBJ1-2, with 9 nucleotides matching TRBD1. This CDR3 spans 17 amino acids. V lost 8 bases to trimming and J lost 4 bases; unmatched junction nucleotides: 17. Germline V CDR1 and CDR2: MNHEY, SMNVEV (reference sequence). In DNA, the CDR3 is TGTGCCAGCGGAGGGGATGGTGGGACAGGGAGGATCTATGGCTACACCTTC. This codes for CASGGDGGTGRIYGYTF.

The chain uses TRBV29-1 and TRBJ2-7; TRBD1 matches 8 bases. Per germline, CDR1 SQVTM and CDR2 ANQGSEA. The CDR3 covers 15 residues. The V gene end was trimmed by 1 base and the J gene end by 1 base; junction bases not matched to a gene: 6. CDR3 residues: CSVEVLDRASYEQYF. The CDR3 DNA reads as TGCAGCGTTGAAGTTTTGGACAGGGCATCCTACGAGCAGTACTTC.

This clone has a single count. V gene TRBV21-1 combines with J gene TRBJ2-7; whether TRBD1, the table's D call, matches the DNA was not checked. TRBV21-1 constitutes a pseudogene. The CDR3 contains 14 residues. The CDR3 DNA follows: TGTGCCAGCAGAACCGGGACAGAGATTTACGAGCAGTACTTC. Translated: CASRTGTEIYEQYF.

This clone has a single count. This chain joins TRBV2 and TRBJ2-4; TRBD2 aligns across 13 bases. With V trimmed by 6 bases and J by 2 bases, 10 bases remained unmatched. CDR1 is SNHLY, CDR2 FYNNEI, per germline. The CDR3 spans 18 residues. DNA of the CDR3: TGTGCCAGCAGCTACGGACTAGCGGGGGCTCAAACCAAAAACATTCAGTACTTC. Protein: CASSYGLAGAQTKNIQYF.

V is TRBV3-1 (or the pseudogene TRBV3-2) and J is TRBJ1-1; TRBD1 matches at 9 bases. CDR1 is LGHDT and CDR2 is YNNKEL in the germline V gene (reference sequence). This CDR3 contains 15 residues. Trimming cost V 1 base and J 4 bases; bases outside gene matches: 4. The CDR3 DNA reads TGTGCCAGCAGCCAAGGGGGACAGGGTACCACTGAAGCTTTCTTT. Its translation is CASSQGGQGTTEAFF.

This clone was counted between two and nine times. This chain joins TRBV4-2 and TRBJ2-2; TRBD1 matches 11 bases. V trimming: 6 bases; J trimming: 6 bases; junction bases outside the gene matches: 6. Germline CDR1 LGHNA, CDR2 YNFKEQ. The CDR3 extends over 15 amino acids. The CDR3 sequence: CASRGQGGDPGELFF. Written as DNA, the CDR3 is TGTGCCAGCAGGGGACAGGGGGGGGATCCCGGGGAGCTGTTTTTT.

This clone was picked up a small number of times. This chain uses TRBV7-9 with TRBJ2-2; 7 bases agree with TRBD1. The trim removed 5 bases at V and 6 bases at J, leaving 12 bases unmatched. This CDR3 region has 16 residues. The V gene's germline CDR1 is SEHNR and CDR2 FQNEAQ (reference sequence). The CDR3 DNA sequence: TGTGCCAGCAGCCCCCCCCTGGGACAGTCGTCCGGGGAGCTGTTTTTT. Protein product: CASSPPLGQSSGELFF.

The chain is built from TRBV28 and TRBJ2-7, with a tentative D call TRBD1 (6 bases). Germline lookup yields CDR1 MDHEN and CDR2 SYDVKM. V was shortened by 3 bases and J by 6 bases, with 15 bases between the two germline ends. This CDR3 spans 14 amino acids. CDR3 in DNA: TGTGCCAGCAGTTTGGCTCGAGAACAGGGCGAGCAGTACTTC. Protein: CASSLAREQGEQYF.

The J gene is TRBJ2-1, the V gene TRBV7-3, with TRBD1 matching over 11 bases. The ends lost 6 bases at V and 8 bases at J; junction bases unmatched: 6. The length of the CDR3 is 14 residues. CDR1 and CDR2 from the germline V gene are SGHTA and FQGTGA. CDR3 amino acids: CASSSDRGLYEQFF. CDR3 nucleotides: TGTGCCAGCAGTTCGGACAGGGGGCTCTATGAGCAGTTCTTC.

The chain is built from TRBV12-3 or TRBV12-4 and TRBJ1-5, with D tentatively TRBD1 (5 bases). Trimming removed 5 bases at V and 4 bases at J, with 9 bases between. The CDR3 consists of 13 residues. CDR3 region: CASSPTGNQPQHF. DNA for the CDR3: TGTGCCAGCAGTCCAACAGGTAATCAGCCCCAGCATTTT.

This clone was counted a single time. The chain links TRBV4-1 to TRBJ2-7, with D unresolved. Trimming stripped 0 bases from V and 0 bases from J, with 9 bases between. Germline V CDR1 and CDR2: MGHRA, YSYEKL. The CDR3 sequence is 15 residues long. CDR3 sequence reads: CASSQDERSSYEQYF. DNA for the CDR3: TGCGCCAGCAGCCAAGATGAGCGAAGCTCCTACGAGCAGTACTTC.

The rearrangement uses TRBV7-2 and TRBJ1-1, with 8 bases aligning to TRBD1. Germline loops: CDR1 SGHTA, CDR2 FQGNSA. The V gene end was trimmed by 1 base and the J gene end by 10 bases; junction bases not matched to a gene: 8. This CDR3 is 14 amino acids long. This CDR3 reads CASSLGQVQGGAFF. CDR3 in DNA: TGTGCCAGCAGCTTAGGCCAGGTACAGGGGGGAGCTTTCTTT.

V usage is TRBV5-1 and J usage is TRBJ1-1; tentative D call: TRBD1 (6 bases). The CDR3 runs 15 residues. V was pared by 4 bases and J by 1 base, with 14 bases between. Germline assignment: CDR1 SGHRS and CDR2 YFSETQ. The CDR3 nucleotides are TGCGCCAGCAGCCCCGAAGGGGGAACGAACACTGAAGCTTTCTTT. Its translation is CASSPEGGTNTEAFF.

In this sample, this clone turned up once. The chain carries TRBV7-3 and TRBJ2-6, with 9 bases identical to TRBD1. This CDR3 region has 17 residues. With 10 bases clipped from V and 0 bases from J, the junction kept 10 bases outside the gene matches. Per the germline V gene, CDR1 is SGHTA and CDR2 is FQGTGA. The CDR3 bases are TGTGCCACGTCCCCCGGGACAGGGAACTCTGGGGCCAACGTCCTGACTTTC. Translation: CATSPGTGNSGANVLTF.

The chain is built from TRBV4-1 and TRBJ1-4, with 8 bases fitting TRBD1. This CDR3 contains 17 residues. CDR1 MGHRA and CDR2 YSYEKL come from the germline V gene. Trimming at V came to 0 bases and at J to 8 bases, leaving 11 bases not matched to a gene. CDR3 in DNA: TGCGCCAGCAGCCAAGACCCGGACAGGGCGGGTAGGGAAAAACTGTTTTTT. This gives the protein CASSQDPDRAGREKLFF.

V usage is TRBV19 and J usage is TRBJ1-2, with D possibly matching TRBD1 (6 bases). CDR1 is LNHDA and CDR2 is SQIVND in the germline V gene (reference sequence). The CDR3 has 16 residues. Trimming shortened V by 3 bases and J by 0 bases, and 14 bases separated the two germline ends. The CDR3 loop is CASSMGRGGSNYGYTF. The CDR3 DNA is TGTGCCAGTAGTATGGGCCGGGGGGGCTCTAACTATGGCTACACCTTC.